What follows describes a single TCR beta chain. Its target is unknown. This sample was included in a study of T cells in localized non-small cell lung cancer. With 6 bases removed from V and 10 bases from J, the gap between germline ends came to 13 bases. There are 12 residues in the CDR3. Germline values: CDR1 SNHLY, CDR2 FYNNEI. The data were produced by immunoSEQ multiplex PCR, yet TCRdb's version contains in-frame clones alone and is incomplete. This table holds about 33,000 clones, about four fifths found once. Findings and limits, study-wide: Those with higher blood T cell density had longer overall survival. Uninvolved adjacent lung had higher T cell clonality than tumor and all other tissues. Sequencing was limited to one tumor region, leaving the possibility of heterogeneity open.

V usage is TRBV2 and J usage is TRBJ2-1; D possibly corresponds to TRBD1 (6 bases). The TCR originated in a male donor aged 60 or over with stage III squamous cell lung carcinoma. This specimen was peripheral blood, taken before any cancer treatment. In DNA form, the CDR3 reads TGTGCCAGCAGCCCACAGGGTTGGGAGCAGTTCTTC. Protein product: CASSPQGWEQFF.